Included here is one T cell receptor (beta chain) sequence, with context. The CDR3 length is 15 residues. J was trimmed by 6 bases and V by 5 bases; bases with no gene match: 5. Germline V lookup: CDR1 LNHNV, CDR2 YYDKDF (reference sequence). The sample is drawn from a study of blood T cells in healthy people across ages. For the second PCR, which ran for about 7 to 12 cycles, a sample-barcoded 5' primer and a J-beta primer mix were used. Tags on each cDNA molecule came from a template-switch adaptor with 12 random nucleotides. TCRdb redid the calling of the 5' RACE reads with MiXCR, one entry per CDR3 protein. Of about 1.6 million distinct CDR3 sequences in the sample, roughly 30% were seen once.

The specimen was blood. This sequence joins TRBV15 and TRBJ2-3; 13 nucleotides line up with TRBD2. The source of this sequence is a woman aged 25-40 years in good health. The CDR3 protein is CATSGGLAGDDTQYF. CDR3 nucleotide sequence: TGTGCCACCAGCGGCGGACTAGCGGGAGACGATACGCAGTATTTT.